This T cell receptor (beta chain) was documented in a study of response to subunit inactivated influenza vaccine. From the RT-PCR reads, TCRdb called clonotypes with MiXCR, one entry per CDR3 protein. This sample carries about 800,000 distinct CDR3 sequences, 21% of them seen once, and the ten largest clones take roughly a tenth. Findings and caveats of the study: The authors offered the suggestion that each seasonal influenza vaccination recruits few new T cells.

In this sample, this clonotype turned up many times. Its antigen is undetermined. The CDR3 is 13 residues long. Trimming removed 6 bases at V and 7 bases at J, with 13 bases between. The germline V gene has CDR1 DFQATT and CDR2 SNEGSKA (reference sequence). The V call is TRBV20-1, the J call TRBJ1-6; the D is unclear. This sequence was found in a man in his fifties or sixties who received an inactivated influenza vaccine. Specimen: PBMCs from blood, collected 5 days after vaccination. As DNA, the CDR3 is TGCAGTGCCATGGACGGAGAGAATTCACCCCTCCACTTT. Its translation is CSAMDGENSPLHF.